This T cell receptor (beta chain) is drawn from a study of OX40 agonist ivuxolimab in advanced cancers. Study context: The dose-escalation cohort had hepatocellular carcinoma, melanoma, renal cell or head and neck cancer. Past anti-PD-1, anti-PD-L1 or anti-CTLA-4 therapy was accepted, and 40% to 45% had received some.

Details on this clone: Its antigen is as yet unknown.

The length of the CDR3 is 14 residues. In germline, CDR1 is SNHLY, CDR2 FYNNEI. V lost 4 bases to trimming and J lost 3 bases, with 12 bases between them. General study points: Certain nonresponders additionally had low normalized T-cell clonal expansion. The study found that CD8+ T cells averaged more expanded clones than CD4+.

TCRdb keeps only in-frame clones here, not all; method: immunoSEQ multiplex PCR. Seen here are about 96,000 clones, about 90% observed once, and the top ten hold roughly 1.5%. This chain uses TRBV2 with TRBJ1-1; a possible D gene is TRBD1 (5 bases). The receptor was isolated from an adult with an advanced solid tumor such as melanoma, head and neck, liver or kidney cancer. The sample in question was CD4+ or CD8+ T cells sorted from blood, obtained in a trial of the OX40 agonist ivuxolimab. The CDR3 reads CASSAQGWYTEAFF. The CDR3 region has the DNA TGTGCCAGCAGTGCCCAGGGCTGGTACACTGAAGCTTTCTTT.